Sequencing of this T cell receptor beta chain was carried out in a study of shared clonotypes between healthy human individuals. Study conclusions and caveats: How much donors shared clonotypes was expected to be affected by sequencing depth.

Healthy and HIV-negative, the adult donors had no recent acute infections or vaccinations. From germline, CDR1 is MNHEY and CDR2 SMNVEV (reference sequence). Trimming took 6 bases from V and 5 from J; bases not matched to a gene: 7. This CDR3 region has 13 residues. This clone was detected only once. Its target is unknown. Sequencing was performed with immunoSEQ multiplex PCR; in TCRdb, only in-frame clones are kept and a portion is missing. The data contain about 980,000 clones, 70% to 85% of them seen just once; the ten biggest clones take up approximately 1.5%. The clonotype comes from a man between 18 and 35 years old in good health. The sample consisted of memory CD4+ T cells sorted from blood. Subset defined: CD45RA-negative fraction. V gene TRBV27 combines with J gene TRBJ2-7; 7 positions agree with TRBD1. The CDR3 reads CASRTGWLHEQYF. DNA for the CDR3: TGTGCCAGCAGGACAGGGTGGCTCCACGAGCAGTACTTC.